This T cell receptor (beta chain) was observed in a study of PD-L1 blockade in urothelial cancer. As for the study in general: Analyses were performed on blood at 3 weeks after treatment start (the second dose) and at 6 weeks. Median blood clonality was about 0.086, with more than 75,000 unique TCRs.

Documented time point: peripheral blood 6 weeks after treatment start. Data came from immunoSEQ multiplex PCR; TCRdb stores just in-frame clones and leaves some out. This table has 50,000 or so clones, approximately 86% appearing once. The TCR comes from a man between 60 and 70 years old with urothelial cancer. Sequenced material: PBMCs, taken around atezolizumab (anti-PD-L1) treatment.

This CDR3 reads CASSAGQATDTQYF. The CDR3, as DNA: TGCGCCAGCAGCGCGGGACAGGCCACAGATACGCAGTATTTT. The V call is TRBV5-1, the J call TRBJ2-3, with 8 nucleotides matching TRBD1. Losses at the gene ends were 4 bases for V and 2 bases for J; bases not matched to a gene: 3. The V gene's germline CDR1 is SGHRS and CDR2 YFSETQ. This CDR3 has 14 amino acids. Combining the CDR3 with reference TRBV5-1 and TRBJ2-3 gives the whole variable domain KAGVTQTPRYLIKTRGQQVTLSCSPISGHRSVSWYQQTPGQGLQFLFEYFSETQRNKGNFPGRFSGRQFSNSRSEMNVSTLELGDSALYLCASSAGQATDTQYFGPGTRLTVL.